These T cell receptor beta chains were read from a single sample in a study of blood T cell repertoires in COVID-19. TCRdb keeps only in-frame clones here, not all; method: immunoSEQ multiplex PCR. The table records about 180,000 clones, over 75% of them present only once. The sequenced material came from peripheral blood. The receptors were sampled from a woman in her 70s with acute or convalescent COVID-19. CDR3s include the opening cysteine and the closing phenylalanine or tryptophan. D genes are given only for firm matches. Where a row states a size, it is once, few, many or the class of an expanded clone; other rows omit it.

D gene	clone size	V gene	J gene	CDR3 protein	CDR3 DNA
-	-	TRBV24-1	TRBJ2-5	CATSDSGSGEKGETQYF	TGTGCCACCAGTGATTCCGGGTCGGGAGAAAAGGGAGAGACCCAGTACTTC
-	-	TRBV19	TRBJ2-3	CATAGESTDTQYF	TGTGCCACGGCCGGAGAAAGCACAGATACGCAGTATTTT
-	-	TRBV7-2	TRBJ2-7	CASSSRKTSPLYEQYF	TGTGCCAGCAGCTCGAGGAAAACTAGTCCTCTCTACGAGCAGTACTTC
TRBD2	-	TRBV19	TRBJ2-1	CASSIKASGPNEQFF	TGTGCCAGTAGTATAAAGGCTAGCGGGCCGAATGAGCAGTTCTTC
-	-	TRBV10-3	TRBJ1-5	CAISESHGGLSQPQHF	TGTGCCATCAGTGAGTCCCACGGGGGGCTGAGCCAGCCCCAGCATTTT
-	-	TRBV7-9	TRBJ1-1	CASSSGVLNTEAFF	TGTGCCAGCAGCTCAGGGGTCCTGAACACTGAAGCTTTCTTT
-	-	TRBV10-2	TRBJ2-7	CASRGAAYEQYF	TGCGCCAGCAGGGGCGCCGCCTACGAGCAGTACTTC
-	-	TRBV19	TRBJ1-5	CATRVTGGNQPQHF	TGTGCCACCCGGGTAACCGGTGGGAATCAGCCCCAGCATTTT
-	once	TRBV6-6	TRBJ2-4	CASSYGPYTGTQNWYF	TGTGCCAGCAGTTACGGGCCCTATACCGGGACTCAAAATTGGTACTTC
-	-	TRBV5-1	TRBJ2-5	CASSFGTYQETQYF	TGCGCCAGCAGCTTCGGGACATATCAAGAGACCCAGTACTTC
-	-	TRBV5-5	TRBJ2-3	CASSQQTPGSLFTDTQYF	TGTGCCAGCAGCCAACAAACCCCCGGGAGTTTGTTTACAGATACGCAGTATTTT
TRBD2	-	TRBV10-2	TRBJ2-7	CASSESAGTSGPLSDEQYF	TGCGCCAGCAGTGAGTCGGCAGGGACTAGCGGGCCTCTTTCGGACGAGCAGTACTTC
-	-	TRBV29-1	TRBJ2-3	CSVEEVRNRDTQYF	TGCAGCGTTGAGGAGGTACGGAACAGAGATACGCAGTATTTT
-	-	TRBV7-8	TRBJ2-7	CASSLAQRSGWRSGSYEQYF	TGTGCCAGCAGCTTAGCGCAGAGATCTGGTTGGCGTTCGGGCTCCTACGAGCAGTACTTC
TRBD1	-	TRBV30	TRBJ1-6	CAWSRPGTGGSGSPLHF	TGTGCCTGGAGTCGTCCCGGGACAGGGGGCAGCGGCTCACCCCTCCACTTT
TRBD1	-	TRBV5-4	TRBJ2-3	CASSLFGQGVRDTQYF	TGTGCCAGCAGCTTGTTCGGACAGGGAGTTCGAGATACGCAGTATTTT
-	few	TRBV9	TRBJ2-1	CASSVGTGSYNEQFF	TGTGCCAGCAGCGTAGGAACGGGATCCTACAATGAGCAGTTCTTC
TRBD2	once	TRBV2	TRBJ2-3	CAGGVGADTQYF	TGTGCCGGGGGGGTTGGGGCAGATACGCAGTATTTT
-	-	TRBV5-1	TRBJ1-3	CASSLGQASGNTIYF	TGCGCCAGCAGCTTGGGACAGGCATCTGGAAACACCATATATTTT
-	-	TRBV7-2	TRBJ2-7	CASSSGGTGPYEQYF	TGTGCCAGCAGCTCGGGGGGGACAGGGCCCTACGAGCAGTACTTC
-	-	TRBV3-1/TRBV3-2	TRBJ1-5	CASSQDRYQPQHF	TGTGCCAGCAGCCAAGATAGATATCAGCCCCAGCATTTT
TRBD2	-	TRBV2	TRBJ2-6	CASSTPSTSGRAGANVLTF	TGTGCCAGCAGTACCCCTTCGACTAGCGGGAGGGCCGGGGCCAACGTCCTGACTTTC
-	-	TRBV9	TRBJ2-5	CASSPGAQTDRTQYF	TGTGCCAGCAGCCCGGGAGCGCAGACCGACAGGACCCAGTACTTC
-	-	TRBV4-1	TRBJ2-1	CASSQDLAGTREQFF	TGCGCCAGCAGCCAAGATTTGGCGGGTACAAGGGAGCAGTTCTTC
-	few	TRBV4-1	TRBJ1-1	CASSQVLDMNTEAFF	TGCGCCAGCAGCCAAGTTTTAGACATGAACACTGAAGCTTTCTTT
-	once	TRBV6-1	TRBJ2-5	CASSEASSGETQYF	TGTGCCAGCAGTGAAGCGTCGAGCGGGGAGACCCAGTACTTC
TRBD2	-	TRBV6-5	TRBJ2-1	CASSVFGGYNEQFF	TGTGCCAGCAGCGTTTTCGGGGGGTACAATGAGCAGTTCTTC
-	-	TRBV12-5	TRBJ1-2	CASGLVSDYGYTF	TGTGCTAGTGGTTTGGTATCCGACTATGGCTACACCTTC
TRBD1	-	TRBV18	TRBJ2-7	CASSSPGTGTYEQYF	TGTGCCAGCTCATCCCCCGGGACAGGTACCTACGAGCAGTACTTC
TRBD1	-	TRBV19	TRBJ2-7	CASSAAPGQGVERYF	TGTGCCAGTAGTGCGGCACCAGGACAGGGAGTCGAAAGGTACTTC
-	-	TRBV9	TRBJ1-6	CASSVGTETPLHF	TGTGCCAGCAGCGTAGGGACAGAGACACCCCTCCACTTT
-	-	TRBV15	TRBJ1-4	CATSREAGFEKLFF	TGTGCCACCAGCAGAGAGGCAGGGTTTGAAAAACTGTTTTTT
TRBD2	-	TRBV14	TRBJ2-7	CASSLGLGSSYEQYF	TGTGCCAGCAGCCTCGGACTAGGTAGCTCCTACGAGCAGTACTTC
TRBD1	-	TRBV5-6	TRBJ2-7	CATSQGAYPFSYEQYF	TGTGCCACCTCACAGGGGGCGTACCCATTCTCCTACGAGCAGTACTTC
-	-	TRBV29-1	TRBJ2-2	CSVGPNTGELFF	TGCAGCGTTGGTCCTAACACCGGGGAGCTGTTTTTT
TRBD2	-	TRBV27	TRBJ2-7	CASSSTPIAGEQYF	TGTGCCAGCAGTTCCACTCCAATAGCGGGAGAGCAGTACTTC
-	-	TRBV5-1	TRBJ1-4	CASSLWGPNEKLFF	TGCGCCAGCAGCTTGTGGGGGCCTAATGAAAAACTGTTTTTT
-	-	TRBV7-9	TRBJ2-1	CASSSLVNEQFF	TGTGCCAGCAGTTCCCTTGTCAATGAGCAGTTCTTC
-	-	TRBV5-1	TRBJ2-1	CASSLSPEGEQFF	TGCGCCAGCAGCTTGAGTCCAGAGGGCGAGCAGTTCTTC
-	-	TRBV11-3	TRBJ2-3	CASSFERADTQYF	TGTGCCAGCAGCTTCGAGCGAGCCGATACGCAGTATTTT
-	few	TRBV30	TRBJ2-1	CAWLRGSGHEQFF	TGTGCCTGGCTCCGGGGTTCCGGCCATGAGCAGTTCTTC
-	once	TRBV11-2	TRBJ1-1	CASSLMRMNTEAFF	TGTGCCAGCAGCTTAATGCGGATGAACACTGAAGCTTTCTTT
TRBD1	-	TRBV3-1/TRBV3-2	TRBJ1-2	CASSQDRGTGGHGYTF	TGTGCCAGCAGCCAAGATCGCGGGACAGGGGGGCATGGCTACACCTTC
TRBD1	-	TRBV10-3	TRBJ1-1	CAISPGGKGTEAFF	TGTGCCATCAGCCCAGGGGGCAAGGGCACTGAAGCTTTCTTT
-	-	TRBV3-1/TRBV3-2	TRBJ1-1	CASSQRGKESAAAFF	TGTGCCAGCAGCCAAAGGGGGAAGGAGTCGGCCGCTGCTTTCTTT
TRBD2	-	TRBV4-1	TRBJ2-3	CASSQGTRGGTDTQYF	TGCGCCAGCAGCCAAGGAACGCGGGGGGGCACAGATACGCAGTATTTT
-	-	TRBV19	TRBJ2-1	CASSIDPWRAGSNEQFF	TGTGCCAGTAGTATAGACCCATGGCGCGCGGGAAGCAATGAGCAGTTCTTC
TRBD1	few	TRBV5-1	TRBJ1-5	CASSFGTGGNQPQHF	TGCGCCAGCAGCTTCGGGACAGGCGGGAATCAGCCCCAGCATTTT
TRBD2	few	TRBV24-1	TRBJ2-2	CATGRVGTGELFF	TGTGCCACCGGGAGGGTTGGCACCGGGGAGCTGTTTTTT